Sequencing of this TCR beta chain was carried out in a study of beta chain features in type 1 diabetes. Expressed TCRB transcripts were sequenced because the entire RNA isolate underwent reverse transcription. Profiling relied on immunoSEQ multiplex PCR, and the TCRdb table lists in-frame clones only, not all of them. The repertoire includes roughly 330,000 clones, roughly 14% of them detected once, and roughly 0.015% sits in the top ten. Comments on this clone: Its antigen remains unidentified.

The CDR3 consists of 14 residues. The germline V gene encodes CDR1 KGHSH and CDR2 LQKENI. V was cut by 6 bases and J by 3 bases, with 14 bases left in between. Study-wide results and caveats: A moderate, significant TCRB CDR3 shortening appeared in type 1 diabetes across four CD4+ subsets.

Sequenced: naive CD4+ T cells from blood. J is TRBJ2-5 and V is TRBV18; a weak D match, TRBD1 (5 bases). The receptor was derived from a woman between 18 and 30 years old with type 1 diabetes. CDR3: CASSLRALEETQYF. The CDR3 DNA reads TGTGCCAGCTCGCTCAGGGCCCTGGAAGAGACCCAGTACTTC. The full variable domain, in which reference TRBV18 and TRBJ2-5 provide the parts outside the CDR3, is NAGVMQNPRHLVRRRGQEARLRCSPMKGHSHVYWYRQLPEEGLKFMVYLQKENIIDESGMPKERFSAEFPKEGPSILRIQQVVRGDSAAYFCASSLRALEETQYFGPGTRLLVL.